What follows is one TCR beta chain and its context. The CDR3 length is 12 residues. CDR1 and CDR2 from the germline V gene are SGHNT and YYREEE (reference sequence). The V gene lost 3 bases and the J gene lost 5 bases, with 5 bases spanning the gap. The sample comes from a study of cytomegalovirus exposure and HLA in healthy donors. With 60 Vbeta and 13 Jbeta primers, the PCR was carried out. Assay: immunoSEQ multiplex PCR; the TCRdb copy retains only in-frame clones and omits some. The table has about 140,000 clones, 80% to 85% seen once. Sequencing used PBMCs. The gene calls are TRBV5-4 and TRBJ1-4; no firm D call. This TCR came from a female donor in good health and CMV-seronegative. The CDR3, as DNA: TGTGCCAGCAGCTCGGGGAATGAAAAACTGTTTTTT. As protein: CASSSGNEKLFF.